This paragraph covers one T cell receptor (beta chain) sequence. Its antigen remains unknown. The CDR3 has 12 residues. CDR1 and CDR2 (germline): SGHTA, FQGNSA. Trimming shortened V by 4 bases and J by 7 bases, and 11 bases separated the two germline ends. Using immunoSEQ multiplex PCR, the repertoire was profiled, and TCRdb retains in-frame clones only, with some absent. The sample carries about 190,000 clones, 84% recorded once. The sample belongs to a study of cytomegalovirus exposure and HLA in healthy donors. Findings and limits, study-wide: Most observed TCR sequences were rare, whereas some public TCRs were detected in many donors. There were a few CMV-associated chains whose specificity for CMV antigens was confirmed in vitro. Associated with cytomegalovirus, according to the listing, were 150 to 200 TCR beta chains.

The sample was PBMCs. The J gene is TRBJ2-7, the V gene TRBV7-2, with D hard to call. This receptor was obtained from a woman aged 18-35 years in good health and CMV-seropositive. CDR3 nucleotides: TGTGCCAGCAGCTCGAGGTCTTGGGAGCAGTACTTC. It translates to CASSSRSWEQYF.